The present T cell receptor (beta chain) was sequenced within a study of blood T cell repertoires in COVID-19. As processed by the authors: Quantification of nucleated cells was approximated via reference gene primer amplification. Data came from immunoSEQ multiplex PCR; TCRdb stores just in-frame clones and leaves some out. V, J and clone size are those of that table, while D and trimming were read from the DNA. The data hold some 450,000 clones, with roughly 90% observed a single time. The sequenced sample was peripheral blood. The sequence derives from a man aged 18 to 30 with COVID-19, enrolled during active disease.

The CDR3 sequence is CASSLLAGPTYEQYF. The CDR3 DNA follows: TGTGCCAGCAGCTTATTAGCGGGACCTACCTACGAGCAGTACTTC. This sequence joins TRBV13 and TRBJ2-7; 8 bases agree with TRBD2. Trimming took 2 bases from V and 2 from J; bases not matched to a gene: 5. CDR1 and CDR2 (germline): PRHDT, FYEKMQ (reference sequence). The length of the CDR3 is 15 residues.